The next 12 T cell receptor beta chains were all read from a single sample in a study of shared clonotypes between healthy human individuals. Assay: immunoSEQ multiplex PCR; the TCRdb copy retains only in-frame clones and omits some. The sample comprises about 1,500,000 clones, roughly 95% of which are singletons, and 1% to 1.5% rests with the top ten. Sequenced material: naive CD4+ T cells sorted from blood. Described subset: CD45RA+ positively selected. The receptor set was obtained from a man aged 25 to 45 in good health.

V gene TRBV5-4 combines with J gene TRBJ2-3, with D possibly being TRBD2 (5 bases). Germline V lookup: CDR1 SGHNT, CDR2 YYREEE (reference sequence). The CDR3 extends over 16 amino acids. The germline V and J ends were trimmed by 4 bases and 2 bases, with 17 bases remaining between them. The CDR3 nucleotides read TGTGCCAGCAGCACCCCTGAGGGTCCGGCCACAGATACGCAGTATTTT. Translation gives CASSTPEGPATDTQYF.

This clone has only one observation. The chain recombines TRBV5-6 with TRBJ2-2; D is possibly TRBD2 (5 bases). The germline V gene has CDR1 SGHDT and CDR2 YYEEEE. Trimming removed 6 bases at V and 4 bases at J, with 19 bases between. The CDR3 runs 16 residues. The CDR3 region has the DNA TGTGCCAGCACCCCCCTGGAGGAGGCGGGCACCGGGGAGCTGTTTTTT. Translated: CASTPLEEAGTGELFF.

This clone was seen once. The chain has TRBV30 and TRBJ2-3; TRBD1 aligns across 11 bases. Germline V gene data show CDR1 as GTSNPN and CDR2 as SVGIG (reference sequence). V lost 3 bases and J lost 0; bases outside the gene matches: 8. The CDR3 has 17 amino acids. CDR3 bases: TGTGCCTGGAGACAAGGACAGGGGGCGACTAGCACAGATACGCAGTATTTT. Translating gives CAWRQGQGATSTDTQYF.

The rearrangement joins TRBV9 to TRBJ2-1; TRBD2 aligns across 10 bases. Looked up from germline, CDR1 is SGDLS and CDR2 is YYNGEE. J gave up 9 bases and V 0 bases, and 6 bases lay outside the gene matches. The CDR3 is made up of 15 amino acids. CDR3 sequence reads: CASSVDLAGVVEQFF. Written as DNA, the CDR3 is TGTGCCAGCAGCGTAGACCTAGCGGGAGTGGTTGAGCAGTTCTTC.

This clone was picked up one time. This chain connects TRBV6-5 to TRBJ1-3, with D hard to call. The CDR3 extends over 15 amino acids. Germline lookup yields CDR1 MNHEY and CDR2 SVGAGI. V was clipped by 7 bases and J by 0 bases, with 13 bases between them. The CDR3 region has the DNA TGTGCCAGCATATTAACCGCCGACTCTGGAAACACCATATATTTT. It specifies CASILTADSGNTIYF.

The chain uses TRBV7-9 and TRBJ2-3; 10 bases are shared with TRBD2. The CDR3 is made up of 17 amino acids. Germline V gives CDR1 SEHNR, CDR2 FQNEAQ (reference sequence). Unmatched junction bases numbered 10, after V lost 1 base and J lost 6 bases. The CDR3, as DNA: TGTGCCAGCAGCTTAGTCCCGGGACTAGCGTCCAGGGATACGCAGTATTTT. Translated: CASSLVPGLASRDTQYF. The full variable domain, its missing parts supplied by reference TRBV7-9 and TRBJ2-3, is DTGVSQNPRHKITKRGQNVTFRCDPISEHNRLYWYRQTLGQGPEFLTYFQNEAQLEKSRLLSDRFSAERPKGSFSTLEIQRTEQGDSAMYLCASSLVPGLASRDTQYFGPGTRLTVL.

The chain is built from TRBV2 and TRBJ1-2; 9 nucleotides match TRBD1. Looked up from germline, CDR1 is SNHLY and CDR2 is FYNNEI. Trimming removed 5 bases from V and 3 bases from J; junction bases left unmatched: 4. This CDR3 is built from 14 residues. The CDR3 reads CASSLGQGHYGYTF. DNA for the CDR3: TGTGCCAGCAGTCTCGGACAGGGGCACTATGGCTACACCTTC. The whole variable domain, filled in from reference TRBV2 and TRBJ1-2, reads EPEVTQTPSHQVTQMGQEVILRCVPISNHLYFYWYRQILGQKVEFLVSFYNNEISEKSEIFDDQFSVERPDGSNFTLKIRSTKLEDSAMYFCASSLGQGHYGYTFGSGTRLTVV.

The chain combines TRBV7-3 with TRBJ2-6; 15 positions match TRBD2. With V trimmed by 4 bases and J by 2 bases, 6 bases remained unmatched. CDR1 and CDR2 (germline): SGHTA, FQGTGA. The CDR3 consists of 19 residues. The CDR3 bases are TGTGCCAGCAGCTCCGGACTAGCGGGAGGGCTGGCTGGGGCCAACGTCCTGACTTTC. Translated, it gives CASSSGLAGGLAGANVLTF.

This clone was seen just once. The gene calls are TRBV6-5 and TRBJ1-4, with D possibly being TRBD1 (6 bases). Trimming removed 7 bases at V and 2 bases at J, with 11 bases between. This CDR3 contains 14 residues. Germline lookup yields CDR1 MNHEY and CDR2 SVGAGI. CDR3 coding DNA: TGTGCCAGCAAGACGCAGGGGACTAATGAAAAACTGTTTTTT. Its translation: CASKTQGTNEKLFF.

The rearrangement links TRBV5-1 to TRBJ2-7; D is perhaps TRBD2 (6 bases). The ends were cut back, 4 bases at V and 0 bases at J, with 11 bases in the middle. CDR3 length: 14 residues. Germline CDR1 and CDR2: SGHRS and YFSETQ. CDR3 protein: CASSLGGVSYEQYF. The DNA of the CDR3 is TGCGCCAGCAGCCTAGGAGGGGTCTCCTACGAGCAGTACTTC.

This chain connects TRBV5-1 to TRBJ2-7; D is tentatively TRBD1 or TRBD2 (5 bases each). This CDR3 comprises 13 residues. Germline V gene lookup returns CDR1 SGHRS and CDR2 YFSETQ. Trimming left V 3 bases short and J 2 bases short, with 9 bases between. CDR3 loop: CASSWDAAYEQYF. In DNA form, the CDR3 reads TGCGCCAGCAGCTGGGACGCAGCCTACGAGCAGTACTTC. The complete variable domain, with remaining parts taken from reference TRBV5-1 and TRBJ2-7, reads KAGVTQTPRYLIKTRGQQVTLSCSPISGHRSVSWYQQTPGQGLQFLFEYFSETQRNKGNFPGRFSGRQFSNSRSEMNVSTLELGDSALYLCASSWDAAYEQYFGPGTRLTVT.

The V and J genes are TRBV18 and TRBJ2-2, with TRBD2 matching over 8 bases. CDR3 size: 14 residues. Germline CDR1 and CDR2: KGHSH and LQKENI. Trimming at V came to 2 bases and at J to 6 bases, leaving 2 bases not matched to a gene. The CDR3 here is CASSPAGRAGELFF. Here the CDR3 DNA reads TGTGCCAGCTCACCAGCCGGGAGGGCCGGGGAGCTGTTTTTT.